Below are 32 T cell receptor beta chains sequenced from a single sample in a study of regulatory T cells in long-lasting Graves disease. According to the study, TCR beta libraries were built with iRepertoire HTBI primers and CDR3-region Arm-PCR. One entry per CDR3 protein results from TCRdb running MiXCR on the multiplex PCR reads. The sample yields about 460,000 distinct CDR3 sequences, 22% seen once. Described time point: persistent/refractory GD, antithyroid drugs over 5 years with positive TRAb. RNA extracted from PBMCs served as the sequencing template. Specimen: peripheral blood mononuclear cells (PBMCs), collected when the disease was refractory, from a patient treated with antithyroid drugs. The receptors were gathered from a female donor with Graves disease.

This clonotype was seen a handful of times. CDR3 protein: CSASGGISTDTQYF. In nucleotides, the CDR3 is TGCAGTGCTAGTGGGGGGATTAGCACAGATACGCAGTATTTT. The J gene is TRBJ2-3, the V gene TRBV20-1; D may be TRBD2 (6 bases). Germline CDR1 reads DFQATT; CDR2 reads SNEGSKA (reference sequence). V dropped 3 bases and J dropped 0 bases, with 10 bases sitting between them. This CDR3 comprises 14 residues.

This clonotype has a handful of counts. The chain carries TRBV6-5 and TRBJ1-1, with 8 nucleotides matching TRBD1. After removal of 4 bases from V and 6 bases from J, the junction contained 10 bases not matched to a gene. Germline CDR1 MNHEY, CDR2 SVGAGI. CDR3 length: 15 residues. CDR3 region: CASSFPTGAKPEAFF. The CDR3, as DNA: TGTGCCAGCAGTTTCCCGACAGGGGCCAAACCTGAAGCTTTCTTT.

This clonotype was seen a few times. This sequence joins TRBV5-1 and TRBJ2-2; 13 positions agree with TRBD2. The V segment lost 3 bases and the J segment 3 bases; nucleotides outside the gene matches: 20. This CDR3 is built from 22 residues. Germline V gene lookup returns CDR1 SGHRS and CDR2 YFSETQ. CDR3 nucleotides: TGCGCCAGCAGCTCGTATACTAGCGGGGGGGCTTCTGAACCTCGATACACCGGGGAGCTGTTTTTT. Translating it yields CASSSYTSGGASEPRYTGELFF.

The chain joins TRBV19 to TRBJ2-7; 7 positions agree with TRBD2. Germline lookup yields CDR1 LNHDA and CDR2 SQIVND (reference sequence). V was pared by 1 base and J by 5 bases, with 8 bases of the junction left unmatched. The CDR3 extends over 15 amino acids. The CDR3 here is CASSIVAGEANEQYF. The CDR3 nucleotides read TGTGCCAGTAGTATAGTGGCGGGAGAGGCCAACGAGCAGTACTTC.

This clonotype was recorded many times. The chain joins TRBV3-1 to TRBJ1-2; D perhaps matches TRBD1 (5 bases). Germline V gene lookup returns CDR1 LGHDT and CDR2 YNNKEL (reference sequence). The CDR3 runs to 14 residues. With 1 base removed from V and 2 bases from J, the gap between germline ends came to 8 bases. For the CDR3, the DNA is TGTGCCAGCAGCCAAGGACAGCCGAACTATGGCTACACCTTC. Protein sequence: CASSQGQPNYGYTF.

This clonotype was seen more than once but under ten times. The genes are TRBV29-1 and TRBJ2-7, with D possibly matching TRBD1 (6 bases). Germline values: CDR1 SQVTM, CDR2 ANQGSEA. Trimming cost V 2 bases and J 4 bases, with 9 bases left between them. This CDR3 has 12 amino acids. The CDR3 sequence: CSVELDRYEQYF. The CDR3 DNA reads as TGCAGCGTTGAACTAGACAGGTACGAGCAGTACTTC.

This clonotype was detected ten times or more. The chain joins TRBV29-1 to TRBJ1-1, with a tentative D call TRBD1 (6 bases). The CDR3 sequence is 13 residues long. V dropped 8 bases and J dropped 1 base, with 14 bases sitting between them. Germline CDR1 and CDR2: SQVTM and ANQGSEA. The CDR3 loop is CSTGRGANTEAFF. In DNA, the CDR3 is TGCAGCACAGGGCGGGGGGCGAACACTGAAGCTTTCTTT.

Ten or more counts support this clonotype. The genes are TRBV6-5 and TRBJ2-7; D gene uncertain. V was clipped by 0 bases and J by 3 bases, with 12 bases between them. This CDR3 region has 15 residues. CDR1 MNHEY and CDR2 SVGAGI come from the germline V gene. CDR3 sequence reads: CASSYSVGSGYEQYF. DNA for the CDR3: TGTGCCAGCAGTTACTCGGTGGGGTCGGGCTACGAGCAGTACTTC.

This clonotype has only a few counts. The rearrangement uses TRBV11-2 and TRBJ2-7, with 7 positions matching TRBD2. Trimming removed 3 bases from V and 6 bases from J; junction bases left unmatched: 11. CDR1 is SGHAT and CDR2 is FQNNGV in the germline V gene. This CDR3 comprises 15 residues. CDR3 DNA sequence: TGTGCCAGCAGCTTTACCGGGGGGTTTTCCGGCGAGCAGTACTTC. Translated: CASSFTGGFSGEQYF.

This clonotype was seen more than once but under ten times. This chain connects TRBV6-2 or TRBV6-3 to TRBJ2-6; D is ambiguous. The V and J ends lost 0 bases and 0 bases respectively, with 3 bases between them. Germline CDR1 MNHEY, CDR2 SVGEGT. This CDR3 region has 15 residues. The CDR3 DNA reads as TGTGCCAGCAGTTACTCTTACTCTGGGGCCAACGTCCTGACTTTC. The encoded protein is CASSYSYSGANVLTF.

This chain uses TRBV3-1 with TRBJ1-5; no clear D. The V gene lost 1 base and the J gene lost 0 bases, with 4 bases spanning the gap. The CDR3 is 14 amino acids. CDR1 and CDR2 from the germline V gene are LGHDT and YNNKEL (reference sequence). The CDR3 nucleotides are TGTGCCAGCAGCCAAGGGGGTAGCAATCAGCCCCAGCATTTT. Translating it yields CASSQGGSNQPQHF.

This clonotype was seen only a few times. The gene calls are TRBV20-1 and TRBJ2-5, with D possibly being TRBD1 or TRBD2 (6 bases each). The V end lost 6 bases, the J end lost 4 bases, and 12 bases lay between the germline ends. Germline V lookup: CDR1 DFQATT, CDR2 SNEGSKA (reference sequence). The CDR3 has 12 residues. The CDR3 coding sequence is TGCAGTGCATCACAGGGAGGAGAGACCCAGTACTTC. Its translation: CSASQGGETQYF.

The genes are TRBV6-2 or TRBV6-3 and TRBJ2-7; 8 nucleotides align to TRBD1. Per the germline V gene, CDR1 is MNHEY and CDR2 is SVGEGT. This CDR3 has 15 amino acids. V trimming: 6 bases; J trimming: 5 bases; junction bases outside the gene matches: 12. This CDR3 is CASRLLQGVGDEQYF. DNA of the CDR3: TGTGCCAGCAGACTCCTACAGGGGGTGGGCGACGAGCAGTACTTC.

This clonotype was counted only a few times. The rearrangement uses TRBV28 and TRBJ2-1; possibly TRBD1 for D (6 bases). CDR1 is MDHEN and CDR2 is SYDVKM in the germline V gene. The CDR3 is 13 amino acids. Trimming removed 6 bases from V and 5 bases from J, with 11 bases in between. In DNA form, the CDR3 reads TGTGCCAGCAGCCAACAGGGCAACAATGAGCAGTTCTTC. As protein: CASSQQGNNEQFF.

V gene TRBV29-1 combines with J gene TRBJ2-5; TRBD2 might be the D (6 bases). Trimming removed 7 bases from V and 4 bases from J, with 16 bases in between. CDR3 length: 13 residues. Germline assignment: CDR1 SQVTM and CDR2 ANQGSEA. In DNA, the CDR3 is TGCAGCGCCAGGACCTGGCGGGGAGAGACCCAGTACTTC. It codes for CSARTWRGETQYF.

The chain is built from TRBV7-3 and TRBJ2-1, with 7 bases fitting TRBD2. Trimming at V came to 1 base and at J to 9 bases, leaving 12 bases not matched to a gene. This CDR3 has 16 amino acids. Germline V gene lookup returns CDR1 SGHTA and CDR2 FQGTGA. The DNA for the CDR3 is TGTGCCAGCAGCTTAATGGCGGGAGCATTCCCATCTGAGCAGTTCTTC. Translating it yields CASSLMAGAFPSEQFF.

This chain uses TRBV7-9 with TRBJ2-7, with a weak D call TRBD2 (7 bases). The CDR3 spans 15 residues. Germline assignment: CDR1 SEHNR and CDR2 FQNEAQ (reference sequence). Trimming stripped 1 base from V and 6 bases from J, with 16 bases between. CDR3 coding DNA: TGTGCCAGCAGCTTAGAGGCGGGGGCGAATCGCGAGCAGTACTTC. This sequence encodes CASSLEAGANREQYF. Full variable domain (missing parts from reference TRBV7-9 and TRBJ2-7): DTGVSQNPRHKITKRGQNVTFRCDPISEHNRLYWYRQTLGQGPEFLTYFQNEAQLEKSRLLSDRFSAERPKGSFSTLEIQRTEQGDSAMYLCASSLEAGANREQYFGPGTRLTVT.

This clonotype has more than one count but fewer than ten. The chain couples TRBV9 to TRBJ2-5; 7 bases fit TRBD1. The germline V gene has CDR1 SGDLS and CDR2 YYNGEE. CDR3 size: 14 residues. J was trimmed by 7 bases and V by 4 bases; bases with no gene match: 10. The CDR3 loop reads CASSLQGTSGTQYF. The CDR3 bases are TGTGCCAGCAGCCTACAGGGGACCTCCGGGACCCAGTACTTC.

This clonotype was counted at least ten times. The gene calls are TRBV6-1 and TRBJ2-5; D gene uncertain. The CDR3 runs to 15 residues. V gave up 5 bases and J gave up 1 base, with 14 bases separating them. The V gene's germline CDR1 is MNHNS and CDR2 SASEGT. CDR3 bases: TGTGCCAGCAGTATAGTAAAAGGCACCCAAGAGACCCAGTACTTC. Translation: CASSIVKGTQETQYF.

This clonotype was seen many times. The rearrangement joins TRBV10-3 to TRBJ1-6; perhaps TRBD1 as D (5 bases). Trimming took off 8 bases at V and 7 bases at J, with 12 bases between the two ends. CDR1 ENHRY and CDR2 SYGVKD come from the germline V gene. The CDR3 is 13 residues long. CDR3 DNA sequence: TGTGCCATCGGAGCAGGGAAGAATTCACCCCTCCACTTT. This sequence encodes CAIGAGKNSPLHF.

The gene calls are TRBV24-1 and TRBJ2-2; 8 nucleotides align to TRBD2. CDR1 is KGHDR and CDR2 is SFDVKD in the germline V gene. CDR3 size: 17 residues. After removal of 7 bases from V and 5 bases from J, the junction contained 14 bases not matched to a gene. The CDR3 sequence: CATSPTGGVAGTGELFF. For the CDR3, the DNA is TGTGCCACCAGCCCCACGGGAGGGGTAGCAGGAACCGGGGAGCTGTTTTTT.

This sequence joins TRBV11-3 and TRBJ2-7, with 9 nucleotides matching TRBD1. V was clipped by 0 bases and J by 2 bases; unmatched bases: 8. Germline assignment: CDR1 SGHNT and CDR2 YENEEA. This CDR3 is 17 amino acids long. The CDR3 loop is CASSLEAPGQGTYEQYF. The CDR3 DNA is TGTGCCAGCAGCTTAGAAGCTCCGGGACAGGGAACCTACGAGCAGTACTTC.

As DNA, the CDR3 is TGTGCCAGCAGCGTAGGGGACAGGGCAGGGGTAGCTTTCTTT. Translating it yields CASSVGDRAGVAFF. The V and J genes are TRBV9 and TRBJ1-1; TRBD1 matches 9 bases. The V gene's germline CDR1 is SGDLS and CDR2 YYNGEE. CDR3 size: 14 residues. The junction had 7 bases not matched to a gene; V was cut back by 0 bases and J by 10 bases.

Worth noting for this clonotype: The germline gene is not matched at one end of the junction; a read error may be the cause. This chain joins TRBV7-7 and TRBJ2-1; D remains unclear. Germline-derived CDR1 and CDR2 are SSHAT and FNYEAQ (reference sequence). The CDR3 extends over 13 amino acids. The chain's CDR3 is CASSLFPRNEQFF. The CDR3 nucleotides are TGTGCTAGCAGCTTATTTCCTCGGAATGAGCAGTTCTTC.

Points on this clonotype: This may be a read error: a much more frequent sequence differs by one nucleotide. The rearrangement links TRBV7-2 to TRBJ1-2; D remains unclear. CDR1 is SGHTA, CDR2 FQGNSA, per germline. CDR3 length: 11 amino acids. CDR3 amino acids: CASSSDYDYTF. In DNA, the CDR3 is TGTGCCAGCAGCTCCGACTATGACTACACCTTC.

This clonotype showed up many times. The chain recombines TRBV7-2 with TRBJ2-7; TRBD1 agrees at 7 bases. The germline CDR1 and CDR2 sequences are SGHTA and FQGNSA. Losses at the gene ends were 6 bases for V and 2 bases for J; bases not matched to a gene: 7. The length of the CDR3 is 14 residues. In DNA form, the CDR3 reads TGTGCCAGCAGGCCATGGGGACAGACCTACGAGCAGTACTTC. Its protein is CASRPWGQTYEQYF.

This clonotype appeared a few times. This chain joins TRBV28 and TRBJ2-1; 14 nucleotides line up with TRBD2. CDR3 length equals 15 residues. Germline V CDR1 and CDR2: MDHEN, SYDVKM. V dropped 5 bases and J dropped 8; count of bases not matched to a gene: 5. DNA for the CDR3: TGTGCCAGCAGTCAAGGACTAGCGGGAGGCTATGAGCAGTTCTTC. Its protein is CASSQGLAGGYEQFF.

This clonotype was seen ten or more times. J is TRBJ2-7 and V is TRBV27; D perhaps matches TRBD2 (7 bases). The V end was cut by 6 bases, the J end by 2 bases, with 14 bases between. CDR1 is MNHEY and CDR2 is SMNVEV in the germline V gene (reference sequence). The CDR3 extends over 14 amino acids. CDR3 DNA sequence: TGTGCCAGCAGGTCGGTCGGGGGGCCCTACGAGCAGTACTTC. Translating it yields CASRSVGGPYEQYF.

This chain connects TRBV7-8 to TRBJ1-2; D possibly corresponds to TRBD1 (6 bases). The V end was cut by 1 base, the J end by 6 bases, with 15 bases between. CDR3 length: 15 residues. Germline loops: CDR1 SGHVS, CDR2 FQNEAQ. CDR3 nucleotide sequence: TGTGCCAGCAGCTTAGGGGACGGGGGCGGCGATGGCTACACCTTC. Encoded protein: CASSLGDGGGDGYTF.

This clonotype was counted only a few times. The chain links TRBV20-1 to TRBJ1-1, with D uncertain. The V end lost 2 bases, the J end lost 0 bases, and 10 bases lay between the germline ends. The V gene's germline CDR1 is DFQATT and CDR2 SNEGSKA (reference sequence). This CDR3 contains 14 residues. Here the CDR3 reads CSARKPNMNTEAFF. CDR3 DNA: TGCAGTGCTAGAAAGCCAAACATGAACACTGAAGCTTTCTTT.

As to this clonotype: Sequence at one end of the junction differs from germline and may be a read error. The V and J genes are TRBV12-3 or TRBV12-4 and TRBJ2-5; tentative D call: TRBD2 (5 bases). The CDR3 totals 12 residues. CDR3 in amino acids: CASSLGEEAQYF. CDR3 nucleotide sequence: TGTGCCAGCAGCTTGGGAGAAGAGGCCCAGTACTTC.

This clonotype has just a few counts. The genes are TRBV6-1 and TRBJ1-2, with 11 bases that match TRBD1. CDR3 length: 16 amino acids. The V gene's germline CDR1 is MNHNS and CDR2 SASEGT. The V gene end was trimmed by 5 bases and the J gene end by 4 bases; junction bases not matched to a gene: 9. The CDR3 reads CASSRTGGTSTYGYTF. CDR3 in DNA: TGTGCCAGCAGTCGGACAGGGGGCACGTCTACCTATGGCTACACCTTC.